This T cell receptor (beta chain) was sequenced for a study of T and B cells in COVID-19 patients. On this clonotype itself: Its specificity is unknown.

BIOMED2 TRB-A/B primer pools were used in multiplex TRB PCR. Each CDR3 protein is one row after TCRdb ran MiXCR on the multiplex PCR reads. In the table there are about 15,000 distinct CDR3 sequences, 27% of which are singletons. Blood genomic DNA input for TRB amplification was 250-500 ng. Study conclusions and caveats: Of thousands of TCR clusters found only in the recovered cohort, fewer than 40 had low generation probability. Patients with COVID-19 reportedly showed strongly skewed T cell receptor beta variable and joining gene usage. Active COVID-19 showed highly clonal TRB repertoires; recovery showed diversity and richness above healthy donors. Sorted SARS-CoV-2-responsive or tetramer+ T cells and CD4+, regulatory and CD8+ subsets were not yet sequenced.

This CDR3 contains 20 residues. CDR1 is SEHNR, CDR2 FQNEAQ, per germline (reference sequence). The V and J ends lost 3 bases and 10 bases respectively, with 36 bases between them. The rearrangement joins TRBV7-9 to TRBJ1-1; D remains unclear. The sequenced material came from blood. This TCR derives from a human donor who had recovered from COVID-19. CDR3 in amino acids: CASSFLGLPGLGAVGEAAFF. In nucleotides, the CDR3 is TGTGCCAGCAGCTTCTTGGGTTTGCCCGGTCTGGGCGCCGTCGGTGAAGCAGCTTTCTTT. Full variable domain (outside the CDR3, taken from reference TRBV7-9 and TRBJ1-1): DTGVSQNPRHKITKRGQNVTFRCDPISEHNRLYWYRQTLGQGPEFLTYFQNEAQLEKSRLLSDRFSAERPKGSFSTLEIQRTEQGDSAMYLCASSFLGLPGLGAVGEAAFFGQGTRLTVV.